Here is one TCR beta chain with its context. Its antigen is undetermined. Preparation of the TCRbeta library involved a method that used unique molecular identifiers. TCRdb itself ran the PCR reads through MiXCR, one entry per CDR3 protein. The repertoire holds 750,000 to 950,000 distinct CDR3 sequences, with roughly 15% as singletons. The sample originates from a study of T-cell reconstitution after alpha-beta-depleted transplantation in children. The study, taken as a whole, reports: Surviving recipient T cells and intrathymic progenitors accounted for some patients' high TCRbeta diversity at day 60. Expanded graft clones, several hundred of them, were reportedly the source of alpha-beta T cells about two months after transplant. At the one-year point after transplant, T-cell counts and TCRbeta diversity were found to come mostly from T cells that had been newly produced.

The sequenced sample was PBMCs, mostly from graft donor cells, obtained 360 days after TCRalphabeta/CD19-depleted stem cell transplant. This clonotype was sampled from a male patient younger than 18 who had a stem cell transplant for acute lymphoblastic leukemia, so the T cells may come from the graft donor.

The CDR3 loop reads CASSHPGLASEQFF. The CDR3 coding sequence is TGTGCCAGCAGCCATCCGGGACTAGCGTCTGAGCAGTTCTTC. The chain joins TRBV4-2 to TRBJ2-1, with 10 bases aligning to TRBD2. Germline loops: CDR1 LGHNA, CDR2 YNFKEQ. V shed 3 bases and J 9 bases; nucleotides not matched to a gene: 5. This CDR3 region has 14 residues.